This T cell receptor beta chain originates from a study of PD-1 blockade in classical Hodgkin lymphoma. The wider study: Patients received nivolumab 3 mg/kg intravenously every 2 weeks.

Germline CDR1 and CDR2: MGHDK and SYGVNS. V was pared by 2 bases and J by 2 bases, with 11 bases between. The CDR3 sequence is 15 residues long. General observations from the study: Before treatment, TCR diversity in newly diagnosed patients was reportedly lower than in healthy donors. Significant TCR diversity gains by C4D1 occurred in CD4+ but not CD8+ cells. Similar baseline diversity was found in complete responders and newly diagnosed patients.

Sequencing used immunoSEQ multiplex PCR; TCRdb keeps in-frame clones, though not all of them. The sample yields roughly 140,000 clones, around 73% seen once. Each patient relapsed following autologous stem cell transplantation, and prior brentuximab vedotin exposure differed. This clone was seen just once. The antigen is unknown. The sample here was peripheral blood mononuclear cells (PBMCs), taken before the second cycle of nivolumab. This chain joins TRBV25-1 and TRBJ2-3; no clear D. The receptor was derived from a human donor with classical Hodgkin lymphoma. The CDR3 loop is CASSEPRGFTDTQYF. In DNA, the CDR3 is TGTGCCAGCAGTGAACCCCGCGGTTTCACAGATACGCAGTATTTT.